The 15 T cell receptor beta chains below were found in one sample sequenced in a study of cytomegalovirus exposure and HLA in healthy donors. The study ran its PCR with 60 Vbeta and 13 Jbeta primers. Using immunoSEQ multiplex PCR, the repertoire was profiled, and TCRdb retains in-frame clones only, with some absent. The top ten clones hold 7% of a sample with 160,000 or so clones, around 80% of them seen once. Sequenced sample: PBMCs. These receptors originate from a woman in her thirties or forties in good health and CMV-seropositive.

The rearrangement joins TRBV6-4 to TRBJ1-1; no clear D gene. V lost 3 bases and J 0 bases, leaving 5 bases between the germline ends. The germline V gene encodes CDR1 MRHNA and CDR2 SNTAGT. The CDR3 runs to 13 residues. The CDR3 DNA sequence: TGTGCCAGCAGTGAGGAGATGAACACTGAAGCTTTCTTT. Translation: CASSEEMNTEAFF.

The chain has TRBV5-4 and TRBJ2-3; D is uncertain. Germline values: CDR1 SGHNT, CDR2 YYREEE (reference sequence). V shed 1 base and J shed 1 base, with 4 bases lying between them. The CDR3 covers 13 residues. CDR3 in amino acids: CASSLTGTDTQYF. The DNA of the CDR3 is TGTGCCAGCAGCTTGACTGGCACAGATACGCAGTATTTT. Combining the CDR3 with reference TRBV5-4 and TRBJ2-3 gives the whole variable domain ETGVTQSPTHLIKTRGQQVTLRCSSQSGHNTVSWYQQALGQGPQFIFQYYREEENGRGNFPPRFSGLQFPNYSSELNVNALELDDSALYLCASSLTGTDTQYFGPGTRLTVL.

Note on this clone: Other nucleotide sequences from this sample produce the same CDR3. This chain links TRBV6-5 with TRBJ1-1, with D hard to call. Trimming took off 4 bases at V and 8 bases at J, with 8 bases between the two ends. Germline V CDR1 and CDR2: MNHEY, SVGAGI. The CDR3 is 11 amino acids. The CDR3 loop is CASSSPAEAFF. The CDR3 nucleotides read TGTGCCAGCAGTTCCCCAGCGGAAGCTTTCTTT.

The chain carries TRBV6-1 and TRBJ1-2, with a possible D match to TRBD1 (5 bases). The germline CDR1 and CDR2 sequences are MNHNS and SASEGT. The germline V and J ends were trimmed by 7 bases and 3 bases, with 15 bases remaining between them. CDR3 length: 14 residues. The CDR3 bases are TGTGCCAGCACGAGCAGGGTCCGGGACTATGGCTACACCTTC. Its translation: CASTSRVRDYGYTF.

The chain carries TRBV10-3 and TRBJ1-2; D remains ambiguous. The CDR3 has 15 residues. V was shortened by 4 bases and J by 0 bases, with 12 bases between the two germline ends. Germline V gives CDR1 ENHRY, CDR2 SYGVKD. This CDR3 is CAISVRKEANYGYTF. The CDR3 DNA follows: TGTGCCATCAGTGTCAGGAAGGAGGCTAACTATGGCTACACCTTC.

Points on this clone: One end of the junction does not line up with germline, which may come from a read error. V usage is TRBV7-2 and J usage is TRBJ2-2; the D gene is possibly TRBD2 (5 bases). The CDR3 loop spans 13 amino acids. Per the germline V gene, CDR1 is SGHTA and CDR2 is FQGNSA. The CDR3 reads CASSLVVPGELLF. CDR3 nucleotides: TGTGCCAGCAGCTTAGTGGTCCCCGGGGAGCTGCTTTTT.

The chain has TRBV30 and TRBJ1-1; a possible D gene is TRBD1 (5 bases). The V gene lost 0 bases and the J gene lost 9 bases, with 11 bases spanning the gap. The CDR3 totals 12 residues. Germline assignment: CDR1 GTSNPN and CDR2 SVGIG (reference sequence). The CDR3 coding sequence is TGTGCCTGGAGTGTAGGGGTCCTTCAAGCTTTCTTT. Protein: CAWSVGVLQAFF.

This chain links TRBV27 with TRBJ1-6; D gene uncertain. Trimming removed 5 bases from V and 6 bases from J, with 8 bases in between. The CDR3 has 13 amino acids. Germline V gene lookup returns CDR1 MNHEY and CDR2 SMNVEV (reference sequence). The CDR3 DNA is TGTGCCAGCAGTGAACCGGGTAATTCACCCCTCCACTTT. It specifies CASSEPGNSPLHF.

The chain combines TRBV7-7 with TRBJ2-7; no clear D. In germline, CDR1 is SSHAT, CDR2 FNYEAQ (reference sequence). The CDR3 sequence is 13 residues long. V dropped 1 base and J dropped 5 bases, with 9 bases sitting between them. Written as DNA, the CDR3 is TGTGCCAGCAGCTTAGGTTTTTCGGACGAGCAGTACTTC. Translated, it gives CASSLGFSDEQYF.

This sequence joins TRBV30 and TRBJ2-3; 8 bases align to TRBD2. V was clipped by 1 base and J by 1 base; unmatched bases: 1. This CDR3 region has 14 residues. From germline, CDR1 is GTSNPN and CDR2 SVGIG (reference sequence). The CDR3 DNA reads as TGTGCCTGGAGTGCGGGGGGGGGCACAGATACGCAGTATTTT. Residues: CAWSAGGGTDTQYF.

The chain couples TRBV19 to TRBJ2-2; 15 positions match TRBD2. V was clipped by 6 bases and J by 0 bases; unmatched bases: 2. Germline assignment: CDR1 LNHDA and CDR2 SQIVND (reference sequence). This CDR3 comprises 17 residues. The CDR3, as DNA: TGTGCCAGTAGCGGGACTAGCGGGGGGCCGAACACCGGGGAGCTGTTTTTT. Translation gives CASSGTSGGPNTGELFF.

V is TRBV10-3 and J is TRBJ1-1; D is perhaps TRBD1 (6 bases). Per the germline V gene, CDR1 is ENHRY and CDR2 is SYGVKD. This CDR3 has 15 amino acids. V was clipped by 6 bases and J by 3 bases, with 17 bases between them. CDR3: CAIRADDRIYTEAFF. Written as DNA, the CDR3 is TGTGCCATCAGAGCTGACGACAGGATATACACTGAAGCTTTCTTT.

The chain carries TRBV7-3 and TRBJ2-5, with a weak D call TRBD1 (6 bases). CDR3 length: 15 residues. The V gene lost 2 bases and the J gene lost 4 bases, with 14 bases spanning the gap. CDR1 and CDR2 from the germline V gene are SGHTA and FQGTGA. The CDR3 region has the DNA TGTGCCAGCAGCTTACAGGCAGGGGATGCAGAGACCCAGTACTTC. Protein: CASSLQAGDAETQYF.

CDR3: CASSEFQGMVRETQYF. The CDR3 DNA is TGTGCCAGCAGTGAGTTCCAGGGGATGGTAAGAGAGACCCAGTACTTC. The chain links TRBV6-1 to TRBJ2-5; D possibly corresponds to TRBD1 (6 bases). The V gene's germline CDR1 is MNHNS and CDR2 SASEGT. The CDR3 runs 16 residues. Deletions cut 3 bases from V and 4 bases from J, with 18 bases between.

The chain has TRBV5-5 and TRBJ1-4; 7 nucleotides line up with TRBD1. The germline V gene has CDR1 SGHKS and CDR2 YYEKEE (reference sequence). The V and J ends lost 5 bases and 4 bases, in that order; junction bases with no gene match: 11. The CDR3 covers 16 residues. The CDR3 region is CASRNTGTANNEKLFF. In DNA, the CDR3 is TGTGCCAGCAGAAATACCGGGACAGCTAATAATGAAAAACTGTTTTTT.